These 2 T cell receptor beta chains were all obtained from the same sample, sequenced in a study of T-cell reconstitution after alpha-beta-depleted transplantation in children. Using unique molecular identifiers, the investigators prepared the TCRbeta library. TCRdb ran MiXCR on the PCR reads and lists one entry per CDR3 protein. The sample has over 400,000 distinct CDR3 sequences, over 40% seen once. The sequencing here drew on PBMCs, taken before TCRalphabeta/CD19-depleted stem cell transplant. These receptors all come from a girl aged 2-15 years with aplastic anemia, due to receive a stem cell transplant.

In nucleotides, the CDR3 is TGTGCCAGCAGCTTGGAGGGACTACCCCTTGACTACGAGCAGTACTTC. Translated, it gives CASSLEGLPLDYEQYF. The chain employs TRBV5-8 and TRBJ2-7; 7 bases map to TRBD2. In germline, CDR1 is SGHTS, CDR2 YDEGEE. CDR3 size: 16 residues. V shed 0 bases and J 3 bases; nucleotides not matched to a gene: 9. The variable domain in full, completed from reference TRBV5-8 and TRBJ2-7, reads EAGVTQSPTHLIKTRGQQATLRCSPISGHTSVYWYQQALGLGLQFLLWYDEGEERNRGNFPPRFSGRQFPNYSSELNVNALELEDSALYLCASSLEGLPLDYEQYFGPGTRLTVT.

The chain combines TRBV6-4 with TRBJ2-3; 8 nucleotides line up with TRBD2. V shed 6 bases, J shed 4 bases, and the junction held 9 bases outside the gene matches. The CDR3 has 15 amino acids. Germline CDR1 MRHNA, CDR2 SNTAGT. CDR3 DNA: TGTGCCAGCAGCGCCAGCGGGAGCGAGGCAGATACGCAGTATTTT. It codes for CASSASGSEADTQYF.